The clone carrying this T cell receptor (beta chain) was seen once. The antigen remains undetermined. Germline CDR1 reads SNHLY; CDR2 reads FYNNEI. V was clipped by 8 bases and J by 4 bases, with 11 bases between them. This CDR3 is 12 amino acids long. The assay was immunoSEQ multiplex PCR, and TCRdb's table has in-frame clones only and misses some. The sample shows some 48,000 clones, approximately 83% of them seen only once. The sample originates from a study of PD-L1 blockade in urothelial cancer. Study-level results: Blood clones associated with the tumor expanded more at 3 weeks in durable-benefit patients.

This sample's time point: peripheral blood 6 weeks after treatment start. The number of samples from each patient was between 1 and 8, taken pretreatment and on-treatment. This chain connects TRBV2 to TRBJ2-5, with D perhaps TRBD1 (5 bases). The TCR originated in a man between 60 and 75 years old with urothelial cancer. The sample was PBMCs, taken around atezolizumab (anti-PD-L1) treatment. The chain's CDR3 is CASYGAGETQYF. In nucleotides, the CDR3 is TGTGCCAGCTATGGGGCCGGAGAGACCCAGTACTTC.